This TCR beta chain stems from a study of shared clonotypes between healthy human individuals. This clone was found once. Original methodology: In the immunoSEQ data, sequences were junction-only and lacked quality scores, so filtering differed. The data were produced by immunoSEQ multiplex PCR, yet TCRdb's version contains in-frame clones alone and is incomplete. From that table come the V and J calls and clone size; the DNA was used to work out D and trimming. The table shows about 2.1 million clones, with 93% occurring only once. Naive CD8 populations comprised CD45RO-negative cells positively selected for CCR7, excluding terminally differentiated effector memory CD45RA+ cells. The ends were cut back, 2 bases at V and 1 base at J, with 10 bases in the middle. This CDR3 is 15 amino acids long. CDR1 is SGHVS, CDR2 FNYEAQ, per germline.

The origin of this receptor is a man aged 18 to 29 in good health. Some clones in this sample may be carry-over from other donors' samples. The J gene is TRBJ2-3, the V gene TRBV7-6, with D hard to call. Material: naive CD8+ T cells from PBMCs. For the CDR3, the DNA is TGTGCCAGCAGCTTACGAGCTCGGGGCACAGATACGCAGTATTTT. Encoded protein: CASSLRARGTDTQYF.